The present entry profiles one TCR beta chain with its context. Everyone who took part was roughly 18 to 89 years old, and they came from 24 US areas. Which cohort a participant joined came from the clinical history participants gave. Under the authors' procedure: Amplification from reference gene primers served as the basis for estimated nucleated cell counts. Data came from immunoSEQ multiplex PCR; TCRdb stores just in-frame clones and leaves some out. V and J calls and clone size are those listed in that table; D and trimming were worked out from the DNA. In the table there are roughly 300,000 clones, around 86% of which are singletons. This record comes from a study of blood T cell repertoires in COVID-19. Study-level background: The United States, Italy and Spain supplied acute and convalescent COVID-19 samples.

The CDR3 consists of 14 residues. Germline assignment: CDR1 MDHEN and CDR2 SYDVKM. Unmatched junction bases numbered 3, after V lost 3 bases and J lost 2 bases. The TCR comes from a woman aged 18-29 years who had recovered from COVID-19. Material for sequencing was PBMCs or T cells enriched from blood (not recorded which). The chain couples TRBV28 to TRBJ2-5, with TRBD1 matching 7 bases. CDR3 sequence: CASSLMTGQETQYF. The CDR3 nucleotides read TGTGCCAGCAGTTTGATGACAGGGCAAGAGACCCAGTACTTC.